This T cell receptor (beta chain) was captured in a study of shared clonotypes between healthy human individuals. Study context: Plates per donor: three CD4 naive, three CD4 memory, two CD8 naive, one CD8 memory.

On this clone: No antigen is known for it.

The V end was cut by 1 base, the J end by 4 bases, with 10 bases between. Germline V gene sequence: CDR1 MGHRA, CDR2 YSYEKL. The CDR3 loop spans 15 amino acids. General study findings and limits: Several donors had 5% to 6% of their naive CD4 clonotypes in common.

Nashville, Tennessee was home to all donors, each a Caucasian adult. Naive CD45RA+ and memory CD45RA-negative subsets were split from CD4+ cells. Generated by immunoSEQ multiplex PCR, the TCRdb table keeps only in-frame clones and is missing some. The data show about 1.5 million clones, with roughly 95% seen just once and roughly 1.2% held by the top ten. The rearrangement links TRBV4-1 to TRBJ1-4; D gene uncertain. Sequenced material: naive CD4+ T cells sorted from blood. Subset denoted: CD45RA+ positively selected. This TCR was recovered from a man in his thirties or forties in good health. Written as DNA, the CDR3 is TGCGCCAGCAGCCAAGTGTCAGGCCTTAATGAAAAACTGTTTTTT. It is translated as CASSQVSGLNEKLFF.